Reported below is one T cell receptor (beta chain). Antigen specificity is unknown. The sequenced template was cDNA made from the entire isolated RNA. Sequenced by immunoSEQ multiplex PCR; TCRdb stores in-frame clones only, minus some. The sample has approximately 150,000 clones; about 13% are singletons. This sample is part of a study of beta chain features in type 1 diabetes. Findings of the study overall: VDJ junctions sequenced from type 1 diabetes patients showed fewer insertions and more deletions. When Type 1 diabetes patients were examined, their TCRB CDR3s proved moderately but significantly shorter in all four CD4+ subsets. Whether TCRB rearrangement is influenced by HLA type was left unresolved in this analysis.

Germline V gene lookup returns CDR1 LNHDA and CDR2 SQIVND (reference sequence). The CDR3 is made up of 15 amino acids. The J segment lost 6 bases and the V segment lost 4 bases, leaving 7 bases of the junction unmatched. The receptor was derived from a man aged 18 to 29 with type 1 diabetes. Sample: central memory CD4+ T cells from blood. This chain connects TRBV19 to TRBJ2-2; TRBD1 matches at 8 bases. This chain's CDR3 is CASSTGGNRAGELFF. In nucleotides, the CDR3 is TGTGCCAGTAGTACAGGGGGCAACAGAGCCGGGGAGCTGTTTTTT.